One TCR beta chain is described in this entry. The data were obtained in a study of T cell changes during pregnancy in multiple sclerosis. Measured with immunoSEQ multiplex PCR; TCRdb has only the in-frame clones, and not every one. The table includes about 73,000 clones, roughly 92% detected once. Germline lookup yields CDR1 SGHVS and CDR2 FNYEAQ. V was trimmed by 5 bases and J by 4 bases, leaving 12 bases between them. This CDR3 spans 14 amino acids. V gene TRBV7-6 combines with J gene TRBJ2-1, with D tentatively TRBD1 (6 bases). The sequence was collected from a female donor in good health, enrolled as a control in a pregnancy study. The starting material was peripheral blood, obtained in the second trimester of pregnancy. CDR3 sequence: CASSRQGPYNEQFF. The CDR3 DNA follows: TGTGCCAGCAGCCGCCAGGGGCCATACAATGAGCAGTTCTTC.